Listed here are 21 T cell receptor beta chains from one sample, sequenced in a study of blood T cell repertoires in COVID-19. Repertoires were generated with immunoSEQ multiplex PCR, while TCRdb's copy carries only in-frame clones and drops some. The table includes 200,000 to 250,000 clones, roughly 88% detected once. The specimen was PBMCs or T cells enriched from blood (not recorded which). The receptor set was obtained from a woman aged 40 to 49 with acute COVID-19.

The J gene is TRBJ1-5, the V gene TRBV12-5; TRBD1 is a possible D gene (6 bases). This CDR3 region has 16 residues. Trimming cost V 7 bases and J 0 bases, with 16 bases left between them. Germline V gives CDR1 LGHNT, CDR2 FRNRAP. This CDR3 reads CASAPGTSYSNQPQHF. CDR3 DNA: TGTGCTAGTGCCCCAGGGACATCTTATAGCAATCAGCCCCAGCATTTT.

V gene TRBV29-1 combines with J gene TRBJ1-2; no definite D call. CDR3 length: 9 amino acids. Trimming stripped 3 bases from V and 6 bases from J, with 2 bases between. Germline V lookup: CDR1 SQVTM, CDR2 ANQGSEA. The CDR3 reads CSVDDGYTF. For the CDR3, the DNA is TGCAGCGTTGACGATGGCTACACCTTC.

The chain employs TRBV6-5 and TRBJ1-2; 8 bases align to TRBD1. Germline CDR1 is MNHEY and CDR2 is SVGAGI. The CDR3 is 13 amino acids. V lost 6 bases, J lost 7 bases, and 7 bases stayed unmatched. The CDR3 DNA sequence: TGTGCCAGCAGAGGGAGGACAGGGACTGGCTACACCTTC. Protein product: CASRGRTGTGYTF.

CDR3 bases: TGTGCCAGCAGCTTAGGGCCAGGGGGTATCGACTATGGCTACACCTTC. It specifies CASSLGPGGIDYGYTF. V is TRBV7-8 and J is TRBJ1-2; 7 positions match TRBD1. V shed 1 base, J shed 3 bases, and the junction held 8 bases outside the gene matches. Germline values: CDR1 SGHVS, CDR2 FQNEAQ. The CDR3 totals 16 residues.

This sequence joins TRBV2 and TRBJ1-1; no clear D gene. The germline V gene has CDR1 SNHLY and CDR2 FYNNEI. The CDR3 covers 10 residues. V shed 7 bases and J shed 4 bases, with 4 bases lying between them. The CDR3 sequence: CASTLTEAFF. DNA of the CDR3: TGTGCCAGCACTCTCACTGAAGCTTTCTTT.

A word on this clone: Other DNA sequences in the sample encode the same CDR3. This chain uses TRBV9 with TRBJ1-5; a possible D gene is TRBD1 (5 bases). There are 15 residues in the CDR3. Germline values: CDR1 SGDLS, CDR2 YYNGEE. Trimming cost V 0 bases and J 0 bases, with 7 bases left between them. The DNA for the CDR3 is TGTGCCAGCAGCGTAGGAGACAGTAGCAATCAGCCCCAGCATTTT. It specifies CASSVGDSSNQPQHF.

This chain joins TRBV29-1 and TRBJ1-2; weak D call: TRBD1 (5 bases). The ends were cut back, 5 bases at V and 4 bases at J, with 17 bases in the middle. The V gene's germline CDR1 is SQVTM and CDR2 ANQGSEA. There are 14 residues in the CDR3. The CDR3 sequence: CSVLNADSLYGYTF. The CDR3 coding sequence is TGCAGCGTTCTTAACGCCGACAGCCTCTATGGCTACACCTTC.

The rearrangement joins TRBV11-2 to TRBJ1-2; tentative D call: TRBD1 (6 bases). Germline CDR1 is SGHAT and CDR2 is FQNNGV. Trimming removed 4 bases from V and 6 bases from J, with 12 bases in between. The length of the CDR3 is 13 residues. Here the CDR3 DNA reads TGTGCCAGCAGCTCCGGGAGGGGGGATGGCTACACCTTC. This translates into CASSSGRGDGYTF. The full variable domain, with the rest looked up from reference TRBV11-2 and TRBJ1-2, is EAGVAQSPRYKIIEKRQSVAFWCNPISGHATLYWYQQILGQGPKLLIQFQNNGVVDDSQLPKDRFSAERLKGVDSTLKIQPAKLEDSAVYLCASSSGRGDGYTFGSGTRLTVV.

V usage is TRBV30 and J usage is TRBJ1-5, with D maybe TRBD1 (5 bases). The V gene lost 4 bases and the J gene lost 9 bases, with 16 bases spanning the gap. The V gene's germline CDR1 is GTSNPN and CDR2 SVGIG (reference sequence). This CDR3 has 13 residues. The CDR3 region is CAWKLQGPSPQHF. CDR3 coding DNA: TGTGCCTGGAAACTCCAGGGCCCGTCGCCCCAGCATTTT. Looking up the rest from reference TRBV30 and TRBJ1-5 gives the full variable domain: SQTIHQWPATLVQPVGSPLSLECTVEGTSNPNLYWYRQAAGRGLQLLFYSVGIGQISSEVPQNLSASRPQDRQFILSSKKLLLSDSGFYLCAWKLQGPSPQHFGDGTRLSIL.

The chain recombines TRBV6-2 or TRBV6-3 with TRBJ2-7, with 7 positions matching TRBD2. Germline CDR1 MNHEY, CDR2 SVGEGT. V shed 7 bases, J shed 2 bases, and the junction held 8 bases outside the gene matches. This CDR3 spans 14 amino acids. The CDR3 nucleotides read TGTGCCAGCACCCCGGGACTACCTACCTACGAGCAGTACTTC. This gives the protein CASTPGLPTYEQYF.

The chain links TRBV9 to TRBJ1-2, with a weak D call TRBD1 (5 bases). The CDR3 runs to 13 residues. CDR1 and CDR2 from the germline V gene are SGDLS and YYNGEE. V was cut by 3 bases and J by 5 bases, with 11 bases left in between. This CDR3 reads CASSAGGVYGYTF. CDR3 nucleotide sequence: TGTGCCAGCAGCGCGGGGGGGGTGTATGGCTACACCTTC.

V and J are TRBV28 and TRBJ1-2, with D unclear. Trimming pared 5 bases from V and 8 bases from J, leaving 12 bases between. Looked up from germline, CDR1 is MDHEN and CDR2 is SYDVKM. The CDR3 loop spans 12 amino acids. The CDR3 region has the DNA TGTGCCAGCAGTATGGAGGGCTACGGCTACACCTTC. Translated, it gives CASSMEGYGYTF.

The chain uses TRBV18 and TRBJ1-4; perhaps TRBD1 as D (6 bases). V was shortened by 3 bases and J by 4 bases, with 12 bases between the two germline ends. CDR1 and CDR2 (germline): KGHSH, LQKENI. The CDR3 loop spans 15 amino acids. CDR3: CASSPADSGNEKLFF. In DNA form, the CDR3 reads TGTGCCAGCTCACCGGCGGACAGCGGTAATGAAAAACTGTTTTTT.

V usage is TRBV5-1 and J usage is TRBJ2-1; D might be TRBD2 (5 bases). The CDR3 spans 15 residues. CDR1 and CDR2 from the germline V gene are SGHRS and YFSETQ. V was trimmed by 1 base and J by 6 bases, leaving 14 bases between them. The CDR3 DNA reads as TGCGCCAGCAGCTTGTCTCTAGCTTTAAGCAATGAGCAGTTCTTC. This translates into CASSLSLALSNEQFF.

The chain joins TRBV24-1 to TRBJ1-5; D might be TRBD1 (6 bases). This CDR3 comprises 17 residues. Germline V CDR1 and CDR2: KGHDR, SFDVKD. The V and J ends lost 3 bases and 5 bases respectively, with 19 bases between them. As DNA, the CDR3 is TGTGCCACCAGTGATAGTTCCGGGACACTTTTTGATCAGCCCCAGCATTTT. This codes for CATSDSSGTLFDQPQHF.

This clone was picked up a small number of times. The genes are TRBV9 and TRBJ1-2; the match to TRBD1 covers 7 bases. Losses at the gene ends were 5 bases for V and 8 bases for J; bases not matched to a gene: 12. The CDR3 extends over 14 amino acids. Germline CDR1 SGDLS, CDR2 YYNGEE. Here the CDR3 DNA reads TGTGCCAGCAGGGAAACGACAGGGAGTGGAGGCTACACCTTC. It specifies CASRETTGSGGYTF.

The rearrangement links TRBV30 to TRBJ1-5, with a weak D call TRBD1 (5 bases). This CDR3 has 15 amino acids. The ends were cut back, 0 bases at V and 1 base at J, with 10 bases in the middle. The germline CDR1 and CDR2 sequences are GTSNPN and SVGIG (reference sequence). The CDR3 loop is CAWSVSRVSNQPQHF. In DNA form, the CDR3 reads TGTGCCTGGAGTGTAAGCAGGGTCAGCAATCAGCCCCAGCATTTT.

About this clone itself: Other DNA sequences in the sample encode the same CDR3. The V gene is TRBV5-1, the J gene TRBJ1-1; D may be TRBD1 (5 bases). This CDR3 region has 14 residues. Per the germline V gene, CDR1 is SGHRS and CDR2 is YFSETQ. The germline V and J ends were trimmed by 4 bases and 1 base, with 11 bases remaining between them. CDR3 amino acids: CASSLVGGNTEAFF. The CDR3 DNA is TGCGCCAGCAGCCTGGTCGGGGGGAACACTGAAGCTTTCTTT.

The V call is TRBV20-1, the J call TRBJ1-2, with 10 bases that match TRBD1. CDR3 length: 14 amino acids. Germline V CDR1 and CDR2: DFQATT, SNEGSKA (reference sequence). Germline trimming cut 6 bases from V and 5 bases from J; bases unmatched to any gene: 9. CDR3 bases: TGCAGTGCCAGTCAGACAGGGGGCTGGTATGGCTACACCTTC. The encoded protein is CSASQTGGWYGYTF.

The V and J genes are TRBV7-2 and TRBJ1-6, with D possibly being TRBD1 (6 bases). This CDR3 is 13 amino acids long. Looked up from germline, CDR1 is SGHTA and CDR2 is FQGNSA. V gave up 5 bases and J gave up 11 bases, with 13 bases separating them. This CDR3 is CASSQDSRTPLHF. CDR3 sequence (DNA): TGTGCCAGCAGCCAGGACAGTAGAACACCCCTCCACTTT.

The rearrangement uses TRBV2 and TRBJ1-4, with D unresolved. CDR3 length equals 13 residues. The germline gives CDR1 SNHLY, CDR2 FYNNEI. V dropped 4 bases and J dropped 1 base, with 4 bases sitting between them. The CDR3 region has the DNA TGTGCCAGCAGTGGAGGAACTAATGAAAAACTGTTTTTT. It specifies CASSGGTNEKLFF.